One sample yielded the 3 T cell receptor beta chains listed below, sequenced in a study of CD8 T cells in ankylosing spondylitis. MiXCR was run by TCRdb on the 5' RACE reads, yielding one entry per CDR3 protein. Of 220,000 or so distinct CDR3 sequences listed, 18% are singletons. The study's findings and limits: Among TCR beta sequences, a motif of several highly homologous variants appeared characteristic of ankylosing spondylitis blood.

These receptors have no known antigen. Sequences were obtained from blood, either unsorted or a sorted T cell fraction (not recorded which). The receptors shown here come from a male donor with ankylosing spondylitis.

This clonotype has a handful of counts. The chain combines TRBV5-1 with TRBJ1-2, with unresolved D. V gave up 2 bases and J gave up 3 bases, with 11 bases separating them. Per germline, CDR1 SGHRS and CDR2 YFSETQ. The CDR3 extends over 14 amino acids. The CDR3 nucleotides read TGCGCCAGCAGCTTCGAGAACAGTGACTATGGCTACACCTTC. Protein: CASSFENSDYGYTF.

The CDR3 here is CASSISTGSHEQYF. CDR3 DNA: TGTGCCAGTAGTATCTCGACAGGGTCACACGAGCAGTACTTC. The chain has TRBV19 and TRBJ2-7; 7 nucleotides align to TRBD1. Germline-derived CDR1 and CDR2 are LNHDA and SQIVND (reference sequence). Germline trimming cut 3 bases from V and 5 bases from J; bases unmatched to any gene: 7. CDR3 length equals 14 residues.

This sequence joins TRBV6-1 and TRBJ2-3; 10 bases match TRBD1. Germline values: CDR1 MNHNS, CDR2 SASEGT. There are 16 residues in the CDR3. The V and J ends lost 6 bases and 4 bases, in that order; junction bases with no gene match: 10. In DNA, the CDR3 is TGTGCCAGCAGCGAATTTCCGGGACAGGGGTCAGATACGCAGTATTTT. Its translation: CASSEFPGQGSDTQYF.